Below, 30 T cell receptor beta chains from the same sample are listed, as sequenced in a study of blood T cell repertoires in COVID-19. Sequencing was performed with immunoSEQ multiplex PCR; in TCRdb, only in-frame clones are kept and a portion is missing. The sample lists fewer than 35,000 clones; approximately 91% were seen once. The sequencing input was peripheral blood. All receptors derive from a man in his 60s with acute or convalescent COVID-19.

The rearrangement joins TRBV6-2 or TRBV6-3 to TRBJ2-3, with D uncertain. Germline V gene sequence: CDR1 MNHEY, CDR2 SVGEGT. This CDR3 comprises 11 residues. Trimming left V 3 bases short and J 5 bases short, with 3 bases between. The CDR3 nucleotides are TGTGCCAGCAGTTATAGAGATACGCAGTATTTT. As protein: CASSYRDTQYF.

The chain carries TRBV7-2 and TRBJ1-6, with 7 bases identical to TRBD1. Germline CDR1 and CDR2: SGHTA and FQGNSA. V gave up 5 bases and J gave up 7 bases; unmatched junction bases: 5. CDR3 length equals 14 residues. The CDR3 protein is CASSGDRENSPLHF. The CDR3 region has the DNA TGTGCCAGCAGCGGGGACAGAGAAAATTCACCCCTCCACTTT.

The chain has TRBV6-5 and TRBJ2-2; 9 bases line up with TRBD1. The CDR3 length is 15 residues. Trimming cost V 7 bases and J 5 bases; bases outside gene matches: 8. Germline-derived CDR1 and CDR2 are MNHEY and SVGAGI. The CDR3 nucleotides read TGTGCCAGCACTTTCGGACAGGGGATAACCGGGGAGCTGTTTTTT. Amino acids: CASTFGQGITGELFF.

The J gene is TRBJ2-4, the V gene TRBV6-6, with D maybe TRBD2 (6 bases). CDR1 is MNHNY and CDR2 is SVGAGI in the germline V gene (reference sequence). The CDR3 covers 16 residues. V was trimmed by 2 bases and J by 9 bases, leaving 20 bases between them. The CDR3 protein is CASSYGSRRGLSIQYF. The CDR3 coding sequence is TGTGCCAGCAGTTACGGATCAAGGCGGGGATTAAGCATTCAGTACTTC.

This chain links TRBV19 with TRBJ1-2; D gene uncertain. The CDR3 has 14 residues. Germline V gene lookup returns CDR1 LNHDA and CDR2 SQIVND (reference sequence). V was clipped by 3 bases and J by 3 bases, with 11 bases between them. The CDR3 region is CASSIDAADYGYTF. DNA of the CDR3: TGTGCCAGTAGTATTGACGCCGCGGACTATGGCTACACCTTC.

The chain employs TRBV27 and TRBJ2-7; D gene uncertain. V dropped 3 bases and J dropped 5 bases, with 5 bases sitting between them. The CDR3 length is 11 residues. Germline assignment: CDR1 MNHEY and CDR2 SMNVEV (reference sequence). The CDR3: CASSFPNEQYV. In DNA form, the CDR3 reads TGTGCCAGCAGTTTTCCCAACGAGCAGTACGTC.

The rearrangement links TRBV30 to TRBJ2-2; D gene uncertain. Looked up from germline, CDR1 is GTSNPN and CDR2 is SVGIG (reference sequence). The CDR3 extends over 14 amino acids. V gave up 4 bases and J gave up 0 bases, with 9 bases separating them. This CDR3 is CAWKRMANTGELFF. The CDR3 region has the DNA TGTGCCTGGAAGAGGATGGCGAACACCGGGGAGCTGTTTTTT.

This clone was seen just once. This chain uses TRBV19 with TRBJ1-6; the D gene is possibly TRBD1 (6 bases). V gave up 7 bases and J gave up 5 bases, with 12 bases separating them. The CDR3 loop spans 14 amino acids. CDR1 is LNHDA, CDR2 SQIVND, per germline (reference sequence). CDR3 amino acids: CASKGERDNSPLHF. The CDR3 DNA reads TGTGCCAGTAAGGGGGAAAGGGATAATTCACCCCTCCACTTT.

The chain is built from TRBV11-3 and TRBJ2-7, with 7 bases matching TRBD1. Losses at the gene ends were 0 bases for V and 2 bases for J; bases not matched to a gene: 4. The germline V gene has CDR1 SGHNT and CDR2 YENEEA. The CDR3 length is 15 residues. CDR3 region: CASSLEGQATYEQYV. Written as DNA, the CDR3 is TGTGCCAGCAGCTTAGAAGGACAGGCCACCTACGAGCAGTACGTC.

The V and J genes are TRBV19 and TRBJ2-2; weak D call: TRBD2 (5 bases). Germline CDR1 and CDR2: LNHDA and SQIVND (reference sequence). This CDR3 is built from 18 residues. With 7 bases removed from V and 3 bases from J, the gap between germline ends came to 24 bases. The CDR3 DNA reads TGTGCCAGTACCGTAGTCGGGATCGGCAGTACACACACCGGGGAGCTGTTTTTT. As protein: CASTVVGIGSTHTGELFF.

This clone was recorded a few times. The chain carries TRBV13 and TRBJ2-1; D is uncertain. V was trimmed by 1 base and J by 9 bases, leaving 7 bases between them. The CDR3 has 12 amino acids. Germline assignment: CDR1 PRHDT and CDR2 FYEKMQ (reference sequence). As DNA, the CDR3 is TGTGCCAGCAGCTTAGTAGGCGGTGAGCAGTTCTTC. Amino acid sequence: CASSLVGGEQFF.

The rearrangement links TRBV5-4 to TRBJ2-7, with TRBD1 identical over 9 bases. The CDR3 sequence is 16 residues long. CDR1 and CDR2 from the germline V gene are SGHNT and YYREEE (reference sequence). With V trimmed by 2 bases and J by 2 bases, 8 bases remained unmatched. The CDR3 reads CASSLIPGQGAYEQYV. The CDR3 DNA follows: TGTGCCAGCAGCTTAATTCCGGGACAGGGAGCCTACGAGCAGTACGTC.

V gene TRBV4-1 combines with J gene TRBJ2-7; perhaps TRBD2 as D (6 bases). Germline V CDR1 and CDR2: MGHRA, YSYEKL. V was shortened by 4 bases and J by 7 bases, with 17 bases between the two germline ends. The CDR3 is 14 residues long. Written as DNA, the CDR3 is TGCGCCAGCAGCCCTCGGGGGAATTCGCGGGAGCAGTACGTC. Translating gives CASSPRGNSREQYV.

The CDR3 spells CASSLRQGIGGVSYNEQFF. In DNA, the CDR3 is TGTGCCAGCAGCTTAAGACAGGGAATAGGCGGGGTCTCCTACAATGAGCAGTTCTTC. The genes are TRBV7-9 and TRBJ2-1; a weak D match, TRBD1 (7 bases). Germline CDR1 and CDR2: SEHNR and FQNEAQ (reference sequence). Trimming took off 2 bases at V and 0 bases at J, with 20 bases between the two ends. The CDR3 runs to 19 residues.

The V and J genes are TRBV5-1 and TRBJ1-5; D perhaps matches TRBD1 (6 bases). V was shortened by 4 bases and J by 1 base, with 12 bases between the two germline ends. The CDR3 consists of 15 residues. Germline assignment: CDR1 SGHRS and CDR2 YFSETQ. The CDR3 protein is CASSLQGTSNQPQHF. The CDR3 region has the DNA TGCGCCAGCAGCCTACAGGGTACAAGCAATCAGCCCCAGCATTTT.

The gene calls are TRBV15 and TRBJ2-2; D unclear. Germline V gene sequence: CDR1 LNHNV, CDR2 YYDKDF (reference sequence). CDR3 length equals 14 residues. Deletions cut 5 bases from V and 5 bases from J, with 12 bases between. The CDR3 region is CATSAKAETGELFF. The CDR3 DNA follows: TGTGCCACCAGCGCTAAGGCGGAGACCGGGGAGCTGTTTTTT.

The CDR3 loop is CASSAERETGVEKLFF. CDR3 DNA: TGTGCCAGTAGTGCCGAGAGGGAAACGGGGGTTGAAAAACTGTTTTTT. The chain recombines TRBV19 with TRBJ1-4, with D possibly matching TRBD1 (5 bases). The CDR3 runs 16 residues. Germline values: CDR1 LNHDA, CDR2 SQIVND (reference sequence). Between the trimmed V and J ends, which lost 5 bases and 7 bases, there was a span of 20 bases.

The chain recombines TRBV5-6 with TRBJ1-2, with a possible D match to TRBD1 (5 bases). The germline V gene encodes CDR1 SGHDT and CDR2 YYEEEE. CDR3 length: 14 amino acids. V lost 4 bases and J lost 0, with 10 bases in between. In DNA form, the CDR3 reads TGTGCCAGCAGCCCCGGGACTGCTAACTATGGCTACACCTTC. It specifies CASSPGTANYGYTF.

The rearrangement joins TRBV19 to TRBJ2-2; unclear D gene. Between the trimmed V and J ends, which lost 3 bases and 4 bases, there was a span of 3 bases. The CDR3 contains 12 residues. CDR1 and CDR2 from the germline V gene are LNHDA and SQIVND (reference sequence). The CDR3: CASSIFTGELFF. CDR3 nucleotide sequence: TGTGCCAGTAGTATCTTCACCGGGGAGCTGTTTTTT.

The rearrangement joins TRBV4-1 to TRBJ1-3, with D hard to call. This CDR3 is 17 amino acids long. Germline CDR1 and CDR2: MGHRA and YSYEKL. V was shortened by 2 bases and J by 3 bases, with 17 bases between the two germline ends. CDR3 coding DNA: TGCGCCAGCAGCCAATTCCTAGCAGGCTCCCTTGGAAACACCATATATTTT. Its translation is CASSQFLAGSLGNTIYF.

CDR3 residues: CSAGGIRDTEAFF. DNA of the CDR3: TGCAGCGCAGGGGGCATTAGGGACACTGAAGCTTTCTTT. This chain links TRBV29-1 with TRBJ1-1; 8 nucleotides agree with TRBD1. Losses at the gene ends were 7 bases for V and 3 bases for J; bases not matched to a gene: 7. The CDR3 contains 13 residues. From germline, CDR1 is SQVTM and CDR2 ANQGSEA.

The chain has TRBV7-2 and TRBJ1-2; 7 nucleotides align to TRBD1. The CDR3 consists of 16 residues. V lost 3 bases, J lost 2 bases, and 9 bases stayed unmatched. Germline CDR1 and CDR2: SGHTA and FQGNSA. The CDR3 DNA reads TGTGCCAGCAGCTTGGGATCGCCGGGACAGAACTATGGCTACACCTTC. It codes for CASSLGSPGQNYGYTF.

This chain connects TRBV11-2 to TRBJ2-3, with TRBD1 matching 7 bases. CDR1 and CDR2 (germline): SGHAT, FQNNGV. The CDR3 spans 13 residues. The junction had 4 bases not matched to a gene; V was cut back by 7 bases and J by 3 bases. The CDR3 is CASTLRGTDTQYF. CDR3 in DNA: TGTGCCAGCACTCTCAGGGGGACAGATACGCAGTATTTT.

The J gene is TRBJ2-1, the V gene TRBV28; maybe TRBD2 (5 bases). The CDR3 is 16 amino acids. Trimming cost V 2 bases and J 6 bases, with 17 bases left between them. The V gene's germline CDR1 is MDHEN and CDR2 SYDVKM. CDR3 loop: CASSLSRSWAGNEQFF. The CDR3 coding sequence is TGTGCCAGCAGTTTAAGCAGGTCCTGGGCGGGCAATGAGCAGTTCTTC.

This chain connects TRBV5-1 to TRBJ1-4, with 7 bases fitting TRBD1. The J segment lost 4 bases and the V segment lost 4 bases, leaving 7 bases of the junction unmatched. CDR3 length: 15 residues. Germline lookup yields CDR1 SGHRS and CDR2 YFSETQ. The CDR3 DNA is TGCGCCAGCAGCGGAACCGGGACAGTTAATGAAAAACTGTTTTTT. Translated, it gives CASSGTGTVNEKLFF.

This clone was seen a single time. The V call is TRBV2, the J call TRBJ2-7, with 10 bases lining up with TRBD1. The CDR3 loop spans 12 amino acids. V trimming: 6 bases; J trimming: 9 bases; junction bases outside the gene matches: 5. Germline V gene lookup returns CDR1 SNHLY and CDR2 FYNNEI. The CDR3 loop reads CASRTGGEAQYF. DNA of the CDR3: TGTGCCAGCAGGACAGGGGGCGAGGCGCAGTACTTC.

V gene TRBV30 combines with J gene TRBJ2-5, with unresolved D. Germline V CDR1 and CDR2: GTSNPN, SVGIG (reference sequence). V shed 0 bases and J shed 5 bases, with 10 bases lying between them. There are 13 residues in the CDR3. In DNA form, the CDR3 reads TGTGCCTGGAGTGTGGCGGCCCGGGAGACCCAGTACTTC. This encodes CAWSVAARETQYF.

The chain is built from TRBV7-9 and TRBJ1-1, with 7 nucleotides matching TRBD1. V shed 4 bases, J shed 11 bases, and the junction held 10 bases outside the gene matches. The CDR3 has 13 amino acids. The V gene's germline CDR1 is SEHNR and CDR2 FQNEAQ (reference sequence). The CDR3 region has the DNA TGTGCCAGCAGCTGGGAAGGACAGGTTGGGGCTTTCTTT. Translating it yields CASSWEGQVGAFF.

In its sample, this clone was seen once. The genes are TRBV4-3 and TRBJ2-1; D is uncertain. From germline, CDR1 is LGHNA and CDR2 YSLEER. Trimming removed 0 bases from V and 2 bases from J, with 8 bases in between. The CDR3 is 15 residues long. As DNA, the CDR3 is TGCGCCAGCAGCCAAGATGGCACGACCTACAATGAGCAGTTCTTC. The encoded protein is CASSQDGTTYNEQFF.

The genes are TRBV7-2 and TRBJ1-1; maybe TRBD1 (6 bases). The CDR3 is 15 amino acids. V lost 4 bases to trimming and J lost 1 base, with 13 bases between them. CDR1 and CDR2 from the germline V gene are SGHTA and FQGNSA. In DNA, the CDR3 is TGTGCCAGCAGCTCCCGGACAGTCCAGAACACTGAAGCTTTCTTT. Translating gives CASSSRTVQNTEAFF.